Each of the 7 T cell receptor beta chains below was sequenced from the same sample in a study of T cell repertoires in cytomegalovirus infection. Their cognate antigens are unknown. TCRdb used MiXCR to reprocess the reads, holding one entry per CDR3 protein. This repertoire shows 60,000 to 85,000 distinct CDR3 sequences, about 23% found once; its top ten account for 65% to 85%. The sample consisted of PBMCs, sequenced either directly or after in vitro stimulation (not recorded which). These receptors came from a human donor in good health (CMV status not recorded). Some clones in this sample may be carry-over from other donors' samples.

The V gene is TRBV12-3 or TRBV12-4, the J gene TRBJ1-1; 8 nucleotides align to TRBD1. There are 12 residues in the CDR3. V dropped 6 bases and J dropped 8; count of bases not matched to a gene: 5. CDR3 sequence: CASSITGGEAFF. In DNA form, the CDR3 reads TGTGCCAGCAGCATAACAGGGGGGGAAGCTTTCTTT.

A word on this clonotype: Sequence at one end of the junction differs from germline and may be a read error. The rearrangement links TRBV19 to TRBJ2-1; perhaps TRBD1 as D (6 bases). Germline values: CDR1 LNHDA, CDR2 SQIVND (reference sequence). The CDR3 runs 11 residues. Written as DNA, the CDR3 is TGTGCCAGTAGGGCAGGGGAGATCAAGTTATTC. Its protein is CASRAGEIKLF.

V and J are TRBV4-3 and TRBJ2-7, with TRBD2 matching over 10 bases. After removal of 1 base from V and 3 bases from J, the junction contained 12 bases not matched to a gene. From germline, CDR1 is LGHNA and CDR2 YSLEER. There are 18 residues in the CDR3. CDR3 protein: CASSQALLGAGGVYEQYF. The CDR3, as DNA: TGCGCCAGCAGCCAAGCCCTCCTAGGAGCGGGAGGGGTCTACGAGCAGTACTTC.

The gene calls are TRBV27 and TRBJ2-3; D is ambiguous. This CDR3 is 13 amino acids long. The germline CDR1 and CDR2 sequences are MNHEY and SMNVEV (reference sequence). Trimming left V 10 bases short and J 3 bases short, with 14 bases between. The CDR3: CAISLAGTDTQYF. The CDR3 DNA sequence: TGTGCCATATCCCTGGCTGGGACAGATACGCAGTATTTT.

This clonotype was counted a few times. The gene calls are TRBV6-6 and TRBJ2-3; TRBD1 aligns across 8 bases. This CDR3 has 16 residues. From germline, CDR1 is MNHNY and CDR2 SVGAGI (reference sequence). V lost 2 bases and J lost 0; bases outside the gene matches: 4. The CDR3 DNA is TGTGCCAGCAGTTACGCAGGGGGCACCAGCACAGATACGCAGTATTTT. Its protein product is CASSYAGGTSTDTQYF.

The rearrangement uses TRBV6-2 or TRBV6-3 and TRBJ2-4; D gene unclear. The CDR3 covers 12 residues. The V gene's germline CDR1 is MNHEY and CDR2 SVGEGT. V was trimmed by 2 bases and J by 5 bases, leaving 4 bases between them. CDR3 sequence: CASSYAENIQYF. The CDR3 DNA follows: TGTGCCAGCAGTTACGCTGAAAACATTCAGTACTTC.

This clonotype has a single count. V gene TRBV6-2 or TRBV6-3 combines with J gene TRBJ2-2; no clear D. This CDR3 region has 14 residues. V was shortened by 2 bases and J by 2 bases, with 6 bases between the two germline ends. Germline V gene sequence: CDR1 MNHEY, CDR2 SVGEGT. CDR3 nucleotides: TGTGCCAGCAGTTACCGGTACAACACCGGGGAGCTGTTTTTT. Translated, it gives CASSYRYNTGELFF.